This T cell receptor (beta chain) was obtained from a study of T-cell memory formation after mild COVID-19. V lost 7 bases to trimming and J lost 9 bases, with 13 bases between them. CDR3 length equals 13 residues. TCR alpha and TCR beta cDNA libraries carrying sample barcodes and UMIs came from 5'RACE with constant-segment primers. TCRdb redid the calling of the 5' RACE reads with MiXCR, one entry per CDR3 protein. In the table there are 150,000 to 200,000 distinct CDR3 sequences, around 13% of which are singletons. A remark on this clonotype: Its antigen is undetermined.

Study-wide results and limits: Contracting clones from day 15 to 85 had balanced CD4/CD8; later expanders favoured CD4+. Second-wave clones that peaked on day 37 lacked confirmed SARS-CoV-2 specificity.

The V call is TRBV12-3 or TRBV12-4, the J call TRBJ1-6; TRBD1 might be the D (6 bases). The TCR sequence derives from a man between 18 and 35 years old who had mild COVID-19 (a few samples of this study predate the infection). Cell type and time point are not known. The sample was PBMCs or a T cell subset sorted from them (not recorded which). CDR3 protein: CASKGTFRSPLHF. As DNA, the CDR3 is TGTGCCAGCAAAGGGACATTCCGTTCACCCCTCCACTTT.